Here is one T cell receptor beta chain with its context. Its ends do not fully match the called genes, so a read error is possible. By flow cytometry, patients selected for sequencing had shown an expansion of CD8+CD57+ cells. The CDR3 is 21 residues long. Germline assignment: CDR1 MRHNA and CDR2 SNTAGT. This sample stems from a study of CD8+CD57+ T cells in acquired aplastic anemia. Profiling of TCR beta VDJ combinations and CDR3 sequences used genomic DNA as template. TCRdb redid the calling of the reads with MiXCR, one entry per CDR3 protein. The top ten clones hold roughly 29% of a sample with about 160,000 distinct CDR3 sequences, around 48% of them seen once.

This chain joins TRBV6-4 and TRBJ2-5; 13 nucleotides agree with TRBD2. This sequence originates from a human donor with aplastic anemia. The specimen sequenced was sorted CD4+, CD8+, or CD8+CD57+ T cells (not recorded which) from PBMCs. CDR3 in DNA: TGTGCCAGCGGTGACTCGGCCCGGCGATACAGGACTAGCGGGAGTAGGGAGACCCAGTACTTC. Translation gives CASGDSARRYRTSGSRETQYF.